Listed below are T cell receptor beta chains from one sample, sequenced in a study of human T cells and chemical hapten exposure. TCRdb ran MiXCR on the RACE reads and lists one entry per CDR3 protein. The sample carries approximately 180,000 distinct CDR3 sequences, 25% to 35% recorded once. Material: whole blood, obtained in connection with sensitization to the hapten diphenylcyclopropenone (DPC). The receptors stem from a woman aged 25-40 years with alopecia areata. Some clones in this sample may be carry-over from other donors' samples. Both conserved end residues are part of each CDR3. A D gene is named only where the DNA matches it firmly. Expanded clones get a size class; other rows say once, few or many, or leave the size out.

CSVALVEETQYF,TRBJ2-5,.,.,TRBV29-1
CSVLWTGLHEQYF,TRBJ2-7,few,TRBD1,TRBV29-1
CASRQGGADTQYF,TRBJ2-3,many,.,TRBV5-1
CASSQTTVTNTEAFF,TRBJ1-1,.,.,TRBV4-1
CASTPVSDGYNEQFF,TRBJ2-1,.,.,TRBV7-9
CASSLAGDTKNIQYF,TRBJ2-4,.,.,TRBV11-1
CASSQGGSGVRETQYF,TRBJ2-5,.,TRBD2,TRBV28
CASSQMPRSSYEQYF,TRBJ2-7,few,.,TRBV3-1
CASTLGTADEKLFF,TRBJ1-4,once,TRBD1,TRBV5-1
CASSVEDTGTDTQYF,TRBJ2-3,.,.,TRBV2
CSARDSPRVRTQYF,TRBJ2-5,.,.,TRBV20-1
CASSPAGDYRNNEQFF,TRBJ2-1,few,.,TRBV5-4
CSVEARQGAFF,TRBJ1-1,.,TRBD1,TRBV29-1